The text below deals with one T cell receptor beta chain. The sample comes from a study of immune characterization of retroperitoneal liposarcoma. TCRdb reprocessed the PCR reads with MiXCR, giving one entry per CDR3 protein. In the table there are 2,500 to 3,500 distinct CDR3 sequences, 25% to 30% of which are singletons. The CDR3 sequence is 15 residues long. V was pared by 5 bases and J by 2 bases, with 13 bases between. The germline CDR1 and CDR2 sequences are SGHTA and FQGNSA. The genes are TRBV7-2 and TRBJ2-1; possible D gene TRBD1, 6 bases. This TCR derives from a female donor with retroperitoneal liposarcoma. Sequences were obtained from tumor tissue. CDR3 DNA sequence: TGTGCCAGCAGCGCCGGGGACACGGCCTACAATGAGCAGTTCTTC. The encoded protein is CASSAGDTAYNEQFF.